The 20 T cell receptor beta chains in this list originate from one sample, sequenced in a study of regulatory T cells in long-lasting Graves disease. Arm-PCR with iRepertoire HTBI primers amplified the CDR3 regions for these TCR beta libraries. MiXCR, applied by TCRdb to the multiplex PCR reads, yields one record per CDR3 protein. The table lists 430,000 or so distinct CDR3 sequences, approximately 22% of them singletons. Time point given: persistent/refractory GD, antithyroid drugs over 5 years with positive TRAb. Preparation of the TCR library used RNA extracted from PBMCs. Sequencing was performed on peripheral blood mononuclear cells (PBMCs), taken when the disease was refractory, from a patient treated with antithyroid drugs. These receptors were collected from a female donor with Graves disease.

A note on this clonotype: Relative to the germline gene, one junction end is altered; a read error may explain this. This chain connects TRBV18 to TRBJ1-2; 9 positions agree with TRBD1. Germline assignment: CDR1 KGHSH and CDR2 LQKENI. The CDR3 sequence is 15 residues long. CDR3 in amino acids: CASSPDRGRVGGYTF. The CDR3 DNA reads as TGTGCCAGTTCACCGGACAGGGGCCGTGTTGGGGGCTACACCTTC.

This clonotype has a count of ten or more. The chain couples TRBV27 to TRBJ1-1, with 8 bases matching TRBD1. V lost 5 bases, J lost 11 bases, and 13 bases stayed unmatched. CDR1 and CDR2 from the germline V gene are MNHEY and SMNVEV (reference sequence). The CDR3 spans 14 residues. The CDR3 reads CASSPTFQGAFAFF. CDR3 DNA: TGTGCCAGCAGTCCGACCTTTCAGGGGGCTTTCGCTTTCTTT.

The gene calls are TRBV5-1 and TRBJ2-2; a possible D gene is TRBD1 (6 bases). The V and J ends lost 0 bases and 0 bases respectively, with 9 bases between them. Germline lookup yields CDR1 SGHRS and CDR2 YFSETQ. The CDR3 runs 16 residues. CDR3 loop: CASSLAGASNTGELFF. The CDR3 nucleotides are TGCGCCAGCAGCTTGGCAGGGGCCTCGAACACCGGGGAGCTGTTTTTT. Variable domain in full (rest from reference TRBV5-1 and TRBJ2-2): KAGVTQTPRYLIKTRGQQVTLSCSPISGHRSVSWYQQTPGQGLQFLFEYFSETQRNKGNFPGRFSGRQFSNSRSEMNVSTLELGDSALYLCASSLAGASNTGELFFGEGSRLTVL.

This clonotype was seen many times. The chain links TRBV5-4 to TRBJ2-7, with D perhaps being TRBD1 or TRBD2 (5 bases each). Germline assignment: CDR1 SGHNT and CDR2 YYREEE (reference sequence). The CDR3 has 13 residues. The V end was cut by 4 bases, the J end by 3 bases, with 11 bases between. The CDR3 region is CASSTRDGYEQYF. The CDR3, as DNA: TGTGCCAGCAGCACAAGGGACGGCTACGAGCAGTACTTC.

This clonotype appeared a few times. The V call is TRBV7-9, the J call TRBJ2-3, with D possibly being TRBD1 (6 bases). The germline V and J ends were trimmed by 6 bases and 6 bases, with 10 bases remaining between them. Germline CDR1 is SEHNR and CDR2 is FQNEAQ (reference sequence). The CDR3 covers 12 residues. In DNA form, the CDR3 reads TGTGCCAGCAGGCCTACAGGGGATACGCAGTATTTT. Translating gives CASRPTGDTQYF.

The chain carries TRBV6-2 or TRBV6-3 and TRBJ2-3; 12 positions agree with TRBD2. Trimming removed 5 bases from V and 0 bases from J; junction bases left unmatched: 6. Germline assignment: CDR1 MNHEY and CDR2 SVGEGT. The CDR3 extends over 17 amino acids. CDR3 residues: CASSDPSGRGSTDTQYF. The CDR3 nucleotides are TGTGCCAGCAGTGACCCTAGCGGGAGGGGTAGCACAGATACGCAGTATTTT.

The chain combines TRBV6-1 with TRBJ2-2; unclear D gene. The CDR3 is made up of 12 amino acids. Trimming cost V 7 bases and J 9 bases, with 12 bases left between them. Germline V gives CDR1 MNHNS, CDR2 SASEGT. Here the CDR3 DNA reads TGTGCCAGCAACACACCTCGGAGGGAGCTGTTTTTT. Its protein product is CASNTPRRELFF.

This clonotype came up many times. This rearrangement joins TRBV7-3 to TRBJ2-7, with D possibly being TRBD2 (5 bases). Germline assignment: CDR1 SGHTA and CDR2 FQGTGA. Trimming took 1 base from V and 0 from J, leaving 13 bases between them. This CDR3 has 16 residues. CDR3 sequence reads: CASSLMGGGGSYEQYF. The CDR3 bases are TGTGCCAGCAGCTTAATGGGCGGCGGAGGCTCCTACGAGCAGTACTTC.

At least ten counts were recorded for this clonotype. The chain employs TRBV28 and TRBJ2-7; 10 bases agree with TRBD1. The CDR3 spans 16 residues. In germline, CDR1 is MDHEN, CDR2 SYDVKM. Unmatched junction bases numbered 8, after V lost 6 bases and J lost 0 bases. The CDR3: CASSSPRDRGSYEQYF. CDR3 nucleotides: TGTGCCAGCAGCTCCCCCCGGGACAGGGGCTCCTACGAGCAGTACTTC. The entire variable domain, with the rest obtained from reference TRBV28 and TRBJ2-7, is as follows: DVKVTQSSRYLVKRTGEKVFLECVQDMDHENMFWYRQDPGLGLRLIYFSYDVKMKEKGDIPEGYSVSREKKERFSLILESASTNQTSMYLCASSSPRDRGSYEQYFGPGTRLTVT.

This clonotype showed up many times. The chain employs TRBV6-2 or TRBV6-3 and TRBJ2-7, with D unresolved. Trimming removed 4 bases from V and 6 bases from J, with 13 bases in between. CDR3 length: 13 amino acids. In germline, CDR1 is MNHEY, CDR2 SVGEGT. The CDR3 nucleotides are TGTGCCAGCAGTTTCGGCCAGATCAGCGAGCAGTACTTC. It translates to CASSFGQISEQYF.

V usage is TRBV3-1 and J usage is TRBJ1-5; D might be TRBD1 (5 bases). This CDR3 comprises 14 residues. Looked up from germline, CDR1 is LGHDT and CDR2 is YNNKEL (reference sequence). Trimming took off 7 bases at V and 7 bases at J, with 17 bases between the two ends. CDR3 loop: CASTPKARDQPQHF. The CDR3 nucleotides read TGTGCCAGCACCCCTAAGGCCAGGGACCAGCCCCAGCATTTT.

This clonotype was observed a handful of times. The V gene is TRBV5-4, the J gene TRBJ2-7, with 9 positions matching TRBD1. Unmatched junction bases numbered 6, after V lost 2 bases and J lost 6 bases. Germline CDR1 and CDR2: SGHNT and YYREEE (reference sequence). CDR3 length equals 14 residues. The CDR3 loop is CASSFRDRVSEQYF. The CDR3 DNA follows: TGTGCCAGCAGCTTCCGGGACAGGGTATCCGAGCAGTACTTC.

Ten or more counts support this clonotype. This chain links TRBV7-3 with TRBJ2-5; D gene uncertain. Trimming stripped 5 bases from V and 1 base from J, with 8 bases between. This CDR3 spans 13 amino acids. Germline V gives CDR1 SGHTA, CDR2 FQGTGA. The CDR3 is CASSATVQETQYF. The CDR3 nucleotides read TGTGCCAGCAGCGCCACGGTCCAAGAGACCCAGTACTTC. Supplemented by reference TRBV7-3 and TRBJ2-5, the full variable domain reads GAGVSQTPSNKVTEKGKYVELRCDPISGHTALYWYRQSLGQGPEFLIYFQGTGAADDSGLPNDRFFAVRPEGSVSTLKIQRTERGDSAVYLCASSATVQETQYFGPGTRLLVL.

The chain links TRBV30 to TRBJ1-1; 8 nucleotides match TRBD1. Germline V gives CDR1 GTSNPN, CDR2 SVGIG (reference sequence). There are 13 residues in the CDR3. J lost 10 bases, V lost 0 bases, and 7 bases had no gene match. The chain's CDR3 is CAWSVAGQGRAFF. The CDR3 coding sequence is TGTGCCTGGAGTGTCGCAGGACAGGGCAGAGCTTTCTTT.

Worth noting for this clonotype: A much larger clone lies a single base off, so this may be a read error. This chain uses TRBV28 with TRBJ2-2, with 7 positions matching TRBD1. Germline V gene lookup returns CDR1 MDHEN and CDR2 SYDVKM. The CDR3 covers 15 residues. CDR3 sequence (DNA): TGTGCCAGCACCTCGTACAGGGGCGGCACCGGGGAGCTGCTTTTT. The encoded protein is CASTSYRGGTGELLF.

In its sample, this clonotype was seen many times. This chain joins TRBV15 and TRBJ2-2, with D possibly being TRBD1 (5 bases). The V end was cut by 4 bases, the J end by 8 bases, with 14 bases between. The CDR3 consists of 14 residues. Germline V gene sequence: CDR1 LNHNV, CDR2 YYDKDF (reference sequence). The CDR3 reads CATSTTDTGGELFF. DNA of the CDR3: TGTGCCACCAGCACCACGGACACCGGAGGGGAGCTGTTTTTT.

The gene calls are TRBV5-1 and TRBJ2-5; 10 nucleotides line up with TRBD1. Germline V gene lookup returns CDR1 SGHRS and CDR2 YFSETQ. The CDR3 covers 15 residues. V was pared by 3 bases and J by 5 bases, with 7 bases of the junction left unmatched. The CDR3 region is CASSSGQGPGETQYF. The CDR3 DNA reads TGCGCCAGCAGCTCGGGACAGGGGCCGGGGGAGACCCAGTACTTC.

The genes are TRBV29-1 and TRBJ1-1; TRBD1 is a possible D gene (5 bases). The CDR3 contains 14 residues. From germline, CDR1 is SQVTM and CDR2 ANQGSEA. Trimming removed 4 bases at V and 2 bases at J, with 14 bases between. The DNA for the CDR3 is TGCAGCGTTGCCACAACCGGGGGAAACACTGAAGCTTTCTTT. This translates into CSVATTGGNTEAFF.

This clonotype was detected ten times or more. The CDR3 bases are TGTGCCAGCAGGACACAAACCCGTCACGCTTTCTTT. Translated: CASRTQTRHAFF. The chain joins TRBV28 to TRBJ1-1, with D unclear. Looked up from germline, CDR1 is MDHEN and CDR2 is SYDVKM. The CDR3 is made up of 12 amino acids. Deletions cut 6 bases from V and 11 bases from J, with 16 bases between.

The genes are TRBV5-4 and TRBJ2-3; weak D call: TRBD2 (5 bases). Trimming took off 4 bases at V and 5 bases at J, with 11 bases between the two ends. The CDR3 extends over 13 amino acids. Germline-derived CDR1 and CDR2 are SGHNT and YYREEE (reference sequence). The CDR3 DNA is TGTGCCAGCAGCAGGGATGGAGGAGATACGCAGTATTTT. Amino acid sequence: CASSRDGGDTQYF.